Given below is one T cell receptor beta chain in context. The data were taken from a study of T cell repertoires and HLA-DP antigens. Data came from immunoSEQ multiplex PCR; TCRdb stores just in-frame clones and leaves some out. The table includes under 5,000 clones, over 65% detected once. The CDR3 loop spans 15 amino acids. The ends were cut back, 2 bases at V and 5 bases at J, with 15 bases in the middle. Germline CDR1 is SGHTA and CDR2 is FQGNSA. Study outcomes and limitations: Against one allele, clones undetected before culture averaged approximately 36%; against the other, roughly 50%.

CD4+ cells expanded for roughly 15 days were restimulated roughly 25 h with allogeneic-DPB1 HeLa cells. HeLa stimulator cells carried retrovirally transduced HLA-DPA1/DPB1, HLA-DM, invariant chain and CD80. Negative selection yielded untouched CD4+ T cells of average about 98% purity. Cocultures used a 3:1 ratio of CD4+ cells to 100 Gy-irradiated HeLa, with 50 U/mL IL-2. The chain couples TRBV7-2 to TRBJ2-5, with D possibly TRBD1 on 5 matching bases. This TCR came from a woman between 18 and 29 years old in good health and CMV-seronegative. The specimen was CD137- CD4+ T cells from cultured PBMCs. The CDR3 DNA reads TGTGCCAGCAGCTTACGATGGCAGGGTGGGGAGACCCAGTACTTC. Translated: CASSLRWQGGETQYF.